Below are 22 T cell receptor beta chains sequenced from a single sample in a study of cytomegalovirus exposure and HLA in healthy donors. The PCR contained 60 Vbeta and 13 Jbeta primers. Clones were sequenced by immunoSEQ multiplex PCR, and TCRdb holds only the in-frame ones, with some missing. Of more than 100,000 clones listed, more than 75% were seen once; the top ten hold less than 1.1%. The specimen sequenced was PBMCs. These receptors were collected from a male donor in good health and CMV-seronegative.

CDR3 amino acids: CASSSSLTSATAGELFF. CDR3 bases: TGTGCCAGCAGCTCCTCCCTCACTAGTGCCACCGCCGGGGAGCTGTTTTTT. The chain links TRBV7-2 to TRBJ2-2; weak D call: TRBD2 (5 bases). The CDR3 extends over 17 amino acids. The V end was cut by 4 bases, the J end by 6 bases, with 21 bases between. CDR1 is SGHTA and CDR2 is FQGNSA in the germline V gene. The complete variable domain, with remaining parts taken from reference TRBV7-2 and TRBJ2-2, reads GAGVSQSPSNKVTEKGKDVELRCDPISGHTALYWYRQSLGQGLEFLIYFQGNSAPDKSGLPSDRFSAERTGGSVSTLTIQRTQQEDSAVYLCASSSSLTSATAGELFFGEGSRLTVL.

The V gene is TRBV19, the J gene TRBJ2-3; 12 bases line up with TRBD2. CDR3 size: 19 residues. V was pared by 0 bases and J by 1 base, with 8 bases of the junction left unmatched. Per the germline V gene, CDR1 is LNHDA and CDR2 is SQIVND (reference sequence). This CDR3 is CASSIDATSGGLGTDTQYF. As DNA, the CDR3 is TGTGCCAGTAGTATAGATGCAACTAGCGGGGGGCTCGGCACAGATACGCAGTATTTT.

The genes are TRBV19 and TRBJ2-5; 8 bases align to TRBD1. CDR3 size: 13 residues. The V segment lost 5 bases and the J segment 4 bases; nucleotides outside the gene matches: 3. CDR1 is LNHDA, CDR2 SQIVND, per germline (reference sequence). The CDR3 bases are TGTGCCAGTAGTGGACAGGGAACAGAGACCCAGTACTTC. This encodes CASSGQGTETQYF. The entire variable domain, with the rest obtained from reference TRBV19 and TRBJ2-5, is as follows: DGGITQSPKYLFRKEGQNVTLSCEQNLNHDAMYWYRQDPGQGLRLIYYSQIVNDFQKGDIAEGYSVSREKKESFPLTVTSAQKNPTAFYLCASSGQGTETQYFGPGTRLLVL.

In this sample, this clone turned up a few times. The chain links TRBV4-3 to TRBJ1-4; a weak D match, TRBD1 (6 bases). V lost 0 bases and J 1 base, leaving 6 bases between the germline ends. Per the germline V gene, CDR1 is LGHNA and CDR2 is YSLEER. The CDR3 spans 15 residues. CDR3 loop: CASSQDRGTNEKLFF. The CDR3 DNA reads as TGCGCCAGCAGCCAAGACAGGGGAACTAATGAAAAACTGTTTTTT.

The V gene is TRBV4-1, the J gene TRBJ1-5; D call uncertain. The CDR3 runs 18 residues. Trimming took 1 base from V and 0 from J, leaving 16 bases between them. Germline CDR1 and CDR2: MGHRA and YSYEKL. The CDR3 DNA reads TGCGCCAGCAGCCAAGGGCCGGCACAGCTCTATAGCAATCAGCCCCAGCATTTT. This translates into CASSQGPAQLYSNQPQHF.

The chain has TRBV7-3 and TRBJ1-1; 7 bases are shared with TRBD1. V lost 3 bases and J lost 5; bases outside the gene matches: 21. CDR3 length: 19 amino acids. The germline V gene encodes CDR1 SGHTA and CDR2 FQGTGA. The CDR3 DNA is TGTGCCAGCAGCTTCTCCCCCACAGGGGAAATTACGGGCAGGACTGAAGCTTTCTTT. The encoded protein is CASSFSPTGEITGRTEAFF.

This chain connects TRBV5-1 to TRBJ1-2; TRBD1 matches 9 bases. J gave up 7 bases and V 3 bases, and 7 bases lay outside the gene matches. This CDR3 spans 14 amino acids. In germline, CDR1 is SGHRS, CDR2 YFSETQ. The CDR3 nucleotides read TGCGCCAGCAGCTCTAACAGGGGGCGTGGTGGCTACACCTTC. Translation: CASSSNRGRGGYTF.

The rearrangement links TRBV6-1 to TRBJ1-2; 12 nucleotides align to TRBD1. From germline, CDR1 is MNHNS and CDR2 SASEGT. Trimming at V came to 5 bases and at J to 6 bases, leaving 7 bases not matched to a gene. The CDR3 length is 15 residues. Here the CDR3 reads CASSPPGTGGDGYTF. As DNA, the CDR3 is TGTGCCAGCAGTCCCCCCGGGACAGGGGGCGATGGCTACACCTTC.

This chain links TRBV4-3 with TRBJ2-7; 9 bases are a match to TRBD1. The junction had 6 bases not matched to a gene; V was cut back by 4 bases and J by 2 bases. Germline assignment: CDR1 LGHNA and CDR2 YSLEER. This CDR3 comprises 15 residues. The CDR3 sequence: CASSPGTGGPYEQYF. The CDR3 bases are TGCGCCAGCAGCCCGGGAACAGGGGGCCCCTACGAGCAGTACTTC.

The chain uses TRBV29-1 and TRBJ2-7, with 10 bases that match TRBD1. Germline trimming cut 8 bases from V and 5 bases from J; bases unmatched to any gene: 3. Germline CDR1 SQVTM, CDR2 ANQGSEA. The CDR3 length is 11 residues. The CDR3 reads CSTGTGDEQYF. CDR3 coding DNA: TGCAGCACCGGGACAGGGGACGAGCAGTACTTC.

CDR3 in DNA: TGCGCCAGCAGCTACGACAGAAATTCACCCCTCCACTTT. Translated, it gives CASSYDRNSPLHF. The V gene is TRBV5-1, the J gene TRBJ1-6; tentatively, D is TRBD1 (5 bases). The CDR3 runs 13 residues. V dropped 3 bases and J dropped 7 bases, with 8 bases sitting between them. Germline V CDR1 and CDR2: SGHRS, YFSETQ.

Note on this clone: Mismatch with germline at one junction end may stem from a read error. V and J are TRBV7-2 and TRBJ1-2; perhaps TRBD1 as D (5 bases). The CDR3 extends over 16 amino acids. The germline V gene encodes CDR1 SGHTA and CDR2 FQGNSA. CDR3 loop: CASSFVQGAPNYGYTF. The CDR3, as DNA: TGTGCCAGCAGCTTCGTCCAGGGCGCTCCTAATTATGGCTACACCTTC. The variable domain in full, completed from reference TRBV7-2 and TRBJ1-2, reads GAGVSQSPSNKVTEKGKDVELRCDPISGHTALYWYRQSLGQGLEFLIYFQGNSAPDKSGLPSDRFSAERTGGSVSTLTIQRTQQEDSAVYLCASSFVQGAPNYGYTFGSGTRLTVV.

The chain carries TRBV6-6 and TRBJ1-4; D may be TRBD1 (6 bases). Germline assignment: CDR1 MNHNY and CDR2 SVGAGI (reference sequence). The CDR3 is made up of 15 amino acids. Between the trimmed V and J ends, which lost 7 bases and 1 base, there was a span of 13 bases. CDR3 amino acids: CASIGGQETNEKLFF. DNA for the CDR3: TGTGCCAGCATCGGGGGGCAGGAAACTAATGAAAAACTGTTTTTT.

This clone was recorded only once. The CDR3 spells CASSLASGGANTQYF. As DNA, the CDR3 is TGTGCCAGCAGCTTAGCTAGCGGGGGGGCAAATACGCAGTATTTT. J is TRBJ2-3 and V is TRBV7-2, with 11 bases identical to TRBD2. V trimming: 0 bases; J trimming: 7 bases; junction bases outside the gene matches: 3. Germline CDR1 and CDR2: SGHTA and FQGNSA. The CDR3 is 15 residues long.

The chain combines TRBV29-1 with TRBJ1-1; perhaps TRBD1 as D (6 bases). The germline CDR1 and CDR2 sequences are SQVTM and ANQGSEA. Trimming took off 6 bases at V and 3 bases at J, with 11 bases between the two ends. CDR3 length equals 12 residues. The CDR3 is CSVATGYTEAFF. The CDR3 coding sequence is TGCAGCGTCGCCACAGGGTACACTGAAGCTTTCTTT.

V usage is TRBV19 and J usage is TRBJ2-3, with 10 bases fitting TRBD1. The CDR3 totals 13 residues. Germline CDR1 and CDR2: LNHDA and SQIVND (reference sequence). The trim removed 10 bases at V and 3 bases at J, leaving 4 bases unmatched. This CDR3 is CATGQGGTDTQYF. Here the CDR3 DNA reads TGTGCCACCGGACAGGGGGGAACAGATACGCAGTATTTT.

This clone has only a few counts. This chain uses TRBV19 with TRBJ1-2; 9 bases agree with TRBD1. V lost 4 bases, J lost 1 base, and 4 bases stayed unmatched. The CDR3 has 15 residues. Germline values: CDR1 LNHDA, CDR2 SQIVND (reference sequence). This CDR3 reads CASSSGTGNNYGYTF. In nucleotides, the CDR3 is TGTGCCAGTAGTAGCGGGACAGGGAATAACTATGGCTACACCTTC.

This chain links TRBV13 with TRBJ2-7; tentative D call: TRBD1 (6 bases). CDR1 and CDR2 (germline): PRHDT, FYEKMQ (reference sequence). The CDR3 contains 15 residues. V dropped 5 bases and J dropped 3 bases, with 17 bases sitting between them. Written as DNA, the CDR3 is TGTGCCAGCAGCGGCAGGGGAAAGGAGCTCTACGAGCAGTACTTC. It specifies CASSGRGKELYEQYF.

V is TRBV15 and J is TRBJ2-2; D is possibly TRBD2 (6 bases). Trimming took 6 bases from V and 1 from J, leaving 12 bases between them. The CDR3 is made up of 15 amino acids. In germline, CDR1 is LNHNV, CDR2 YYDKDF (reference sequence). CDR3 sequence (DNA): TGTGCCACCAGAGTCGGGGGACGGAACACCGGGGAGCTGTTTTTT. This translates into CATRVGGRNTGELFF.

This clone has just one count. The rearrangement uses TRBV5-1 and TRBJ2-3; possibly TRBD1 for D (6 bases). This CDR3 contains 14 residues. Germline CDR1 is SGHRS and CDR2 is YFSETQ. Trimming pared 4 bases from V and 1 base from J, leaving 10 bases between. CDR3 loop: CASSRQEGTDTQYF. CDR3 nucleotide sequence: TGCGCCAGCAGCCGACAGGAGGGCACAGATACGCAGTATTTT.

This chain joins TRBV9 and TRBJ2-4; perhaps TRBD2 as D (5 bases). CDR3 length: 13 residues. V lost 5 bases and J 8 bases, leaving 14 bases between the germline ends. Germline V gene data show CDR1 as SGDLS and CDR2 as YYNGEE. CDR3 amino acids: CASSRKKGDIQYF. CDR3 nucleotides: TGTGCCAGCAGTCGTAAGAAGGGAGACATTCAGTACTTC.

J is TRBJ2-3 and V is TRBV4-1; TRBD2 matches 13 bases. Germline V gene data show CDR1 as MGHRA and CDR2 as YSYEKL. V gave up 4 bases and J gave up 4 bases; unmatched junction bases: 5. CDR3 length: 16 residues. As DNA, the CDR3 is TGCGCCAGCAGCCCGGGGACTAGCGGGGTCGCAGATACGCAGTATTTT. Translating it yields CASSPGTSGVADTQYF.